One and the same sample provided the 23 T cell receptor beta chains below, sequenced in a study of blood T cell repertoires in COVID-19. Produced via immunoSEQ multiplex PCR; TCRdb's table is partial and in-frame only. There are about 18,000 clones in the sample; around three quarters occur only once, and 15% to 20% lies in the top ten. Sequencing input: peripheral blood. These TCRs come from a man between 65 and 85 years old with COVID-19, enrolled during active disease.

The chain is built from TRBV18 and TRBJ1-2, with D perhaps TRBD1 (5 bases). V dropped 6 bases and J dropped 0 bases, with 11 bases sitting between them. The CDR3 covers 14 residues. The germline V gene encodes CDR1 KGHSH and CDR2 LQKENI. CDR3 in DNA: TGTGCCAGCTCGCCTGACAGCTCTAACTATGGCTACACCTTC. Protein product: CASSPDSSNYGYTF. The whole variable domain, filled in from reference TRBV18 and TRBJ1-2, reads NAGVMQNPRHLVRRRGQEARLRCSPMKGHSHVYWYRQLPEEGLKFMVYLQKENIIDESGMPKERFSAEFPKEGPSILRIQQVVRGDSAAYFCASSPDSSNYGYTFGSGTRLTVV.

In its sample, this clone ranks as medium-sized. V gene TRBV24-1 combines with J gene TRBJ2-2, with D hard to call. CDR3 size: 15 residues. Germline values: CDR1 KGHDR, CDR2 SFDVKD. V was clipped by 3 bases and J by 4 bases, with 11 bases between them. CDR3: CATSDAGWVTGELFF. CDR3 in DNA: TGTGCCACCAGTGATGCCGGGTGGGTCACCGGGGAGCTGTTTTTT.

This clone was picked up one time. The chain recombines TRBV3-1 (or the pseudogene TRBV3-2) with TRBJ2-2; 9 nucleotides match TRBD1. The germline CDR1 and CDR2 sequences are LGHDT and YNNKEL (reference sequence). CDR3 length: 15 residues. The V and J ends lost 5 bases and 6 bases, in that order; junction bases with no gene match: 7. DNA for the CDR3: TGTGCCAGCAGCTATGGGACAGGGACCGCCGGGGAGCTGTTTTTT. This gives the protein CASSYGTGTAGELFF.

The J gene is TRBJ2-1, the V gene TRBV21-1; TRBD2 is taken as the D call from the table, unchecked against the DNA. TRBV21-1 is deemed a pseudogene. The CDR3 is made up of 18 amino acids. The CDR3 region is CASSKTRRAGEGGNEQFF. The DNA for the CDR3 is TGTGCCAGCAGCAAAACACGGAGAGCGGGAGAAGGAGGCAATGAGCAGTTCTTC.

This chain links TRBV28 with TRBJ2-7; 12 bases are shared with TRBD1. This CDR3 spans 14 amino acids. CDR1 MDHEN and CDR2 SYDVKM come from the germline V gene. Trimming at V came to 4 bases and at J to 5 bases, leaving 3 bases not matched to a gene. CDR3 bases: TGTGCCAGCAGTTACGGGACAGGGGGCCACGAGCAGTACTTC. Translated, it gives CASSYGTGGHEQYF.

This clone appeared once. The V gene is TRBV5-1, the J gene TRBJ1-3; perhaps TRBD1 as D (5 bases). The CDR3 is 15 residues long. The V end was cut by 4 bases, the J end by 1 base, with 12 bases between. Per germline, CDR1 SGHRS and CDR2 YFSETQ. Here the CDR3 reads CASSAGMGSGNTIYF. The CDR3, as DNA: TGCGCCAGCAGCGCAGGGATGGGATCTGGAAACACCATATATTTT. The variable domain in full, completed from reference TRBV5-1 and TRBJ1-3, reads KAGVTQTPRYLIKTRGQQVTLSCSPISGHRSVSWYQQTPGQGLQFLFEYFSETQRNKGNFPGRFSGRQFSNSRSEMNVSTLELGDSALYLCASSAGMGSGNTIYFGEGSWLTVV.

The genes are TRBV2 and TRBJ1-2; 7 nucleotides line up with TRBD1. The CDR3 is 13 amino acids. The germline CDR1 and CDR2 sequences are SNHLY and FYNNEI. Germline trimming cut 1 base from V and 6 bases from J; bases unmatched to any gene: 2. CDR3 region: CASSEVTGNGYTF. The CDR3 DNA reads TGTGCCAGCAGTGAAGTGACAGGGAATGGCTACACCTTC.

V and J are TRBV27 and TRBJ2-7, with 14 bases aligning to TRBD2. With V trimmed by 9 bases and J by 7 bases, 5 bases remained unmatched. The germline gives CDR1 MNHEY, CDR2 SMNVEV (reference sequence). This CDR3 is 13 amino acids long. CDR3 bases: TGTGCCAGTGGGACTAGCGGGAGCGGTGAGCAGTACTTC. It is translated as CASGTSGSGEQYF.

This sequence joins TRBV5-1 and TRBJ2-1; 11 positions match TRBD2. V lost 6 bases to trimming and J lost 2 bases; unmatched junction nucleotides: 7. The CDR3 spans 16 residues. The germline CDR1 and CDR2 sequences are SGHRS and YFSETQ. The CDR3 DNA reads as TGCGCCAGCATCCAACTAGCGGGAGACCCCTACAATGAGCAGTTCTTC. This codes for CASIQLAGDPYNEQFF.

The DNA for the CDR3 is TGCGCCAGCAGCCAGGACAGGGGCGAGCAGTTCTTC. Translation: CASSQDRGEQFF. The rearrangement links TRBV5-1 to TRBJ2-1; 9 bases agree with TRBD1. The junction had 3 bases not matched to a gene; V was cut back by 4 bases and J by 10 bases. Germline V lookup: CDR1 SGHRS, CDR2 YFSETQ. The CDR3 covers 12 residues.

This clone was seen just once. V is TRBV4-1 and J is TRBJ2-3, with TRBD1 matching over 10 bases. The V gene end was trimmed by 2 bases and the J gene end by 4 bases; junction bases not matched to a gene: 6. CDR1 and CDR2 (germline): MGHRA, YSYEKL. This CDR3 has 16 residues. The CDR3: CASSQRQGARADTQYF. For the CDR3, the DNA is TGCGCCAGCAGCCAACGACAGGGGGCGCGGGCAGATACGCAGTATTTT.

This clone showed up just once. The chain employs TRBV7-9 and TRBJ1-4; D possibly corresponds to TRBD1 (5 bases). This CDR3 spans 16 amino acids. The germline V gene encodes CDR1 SEHNR and CDR2 FQNEAQ (reference sequence). V lost 5 bases to trimming and J lost 0 bases, with 13 bases between them. The CDR3 DNA is TGTGCCAGCAGCCTCCTTGACAGCGCAACTAATGAAAAACTGTTTTTT. It translates to CASSLLDSATNEKLFF.

CDR3 protein: CASSDWGLDTGELFF. The CDR3 region has the DNA TGCGCCAGCAGTGACTGGGGACTGGACACCGGGGAGCTGTTTTTT. The chain combines TRBV10-2 with TRBJ2-2; D is perhaps TRBD2 (6 bases). The CDR3 length is 15 residues. V lost 3 bases, J lost 3 bases, and 11 bases lay in between. Germline V lookup: CDR1 WSHSY, CDR2 SAAADI.

The chain recombines TRBV6-5 with TRBJ2-2; a weak D match, TRBD2 (6 bases). The CDR3 sequence is 16 residues long. The germline V gene has CDR1 MNHEY and CDR2 SVGAGI. The V end was cut by 2 bases, the J end by 8 bases, with 18 bases between. CDR3 region: CASSYVSGGKSGELFF. The CDR3 DNA follows: TGTGCCAGCAGTTACGTTAGTGGGGGGAAGTCAGGGGAGCTGTTTTTT.

The CDR3, as DNA: TGCAGGACAGGGCCCCCTGAAGCTTTCTTT. Protein sequence: CRTGPPEAFF. The chain joins TRBV20-1 to TRBJ1-1; TRBD1 agrees at 7 bases. Germline V gene lookup returns CDR1 DFQATT and CDR2 SNEGSKA (reference sequence). This CDR3 contains 10 residues.

This chain joins TRBV6-5 and TRBJ2-4; 9 bases map to TRBD1. CDR1 MNHEY and CDR2 SVGAGI come from the germline V gene. The CDR3 has 13 residues. With 6 bases clipped from V and 9 bases from J, the junction kept 6 bases outside the gene matches. CDR3 in DNA: TGTGCCAGCAGGAACAGGGGGCTGGGCATTCAGTACTTC. Translated: CASRNRGLGIQYF.

The chain couples TRBV18 to TRBJ2-7; TRBD1 might be the D (6 bases). V was cut by 6 bases and J by 2 bases, with 17 bases left in between. The germline V gene encodes CDR1 KGHSH and CDR2 LQKENI. This CDR3 is built from 15 residues. The CDR3 loop is CASSPGQGPAYEQYF. For the CDR3, the DNA is TGTGCCAGCTCCCCGGGACAAGGACCTGCCTACGAGCAGTACTTC.

In nucleotides, the CDR3 is TGTGCCAGCAGTTACCGGGACACGGGGTTTGAAGCTTTCTTT. Its protein is CASSYRDTGFEAFF. This chain joins TRBV6-5 and TRBJ1-1, with D possibly TRBD1 on 6 matching bases. In germline, CDR1 is MNHEY, CDR2 SVGAGI. The CDR3 runs 14 residues. The germline V and J ends were trimmed by 2 bases and 7 bases, with 14 bases remaining between them.

The chain couples TRBV9 to TRBJ2-7; the match to TRBD2 covers 8 bases. The CDR3 consists of 16 residues. Germline CDR1 SGDLS, CDR2 YYNGEE. Trimming cost V 4 bases and J 0 bases; bases outside gene matches: 9. The CDR3 protein is CASSPLGSGTSYEQYF. The CDR3 DNA sequence: TGTGCCAGCAGCCCCCTGGGTAGCGGGACCTCCTACGAGCAGTACTTC.

V and J are TRBV13 and TRBJ1-3; D is unclear. The CDR3 runs to 14 residues. Per germline, CDR1 PRHDT and CDR2 FYEKMQ (reference sequence). The V and J ends lost 5 bases and 4 bases respectively, with 12 bases between them. CDR3 DNA: TGTGCCAGCAGCCAGACAACTGCGGGAAACACCATATATTTT. Protein product: CASSQTTAGNTIYF.

The chain carries TRBV19 and TRBJ2-7; a weak D match, TRBD2 (6 bases). This CDR3 region has 13 residues. The germline V gene encodes CDR1 LNHDA and CDR2 SQIVND (reference sequence). The V end lost 5 bases, the J end lost 1 base, and 9 bases lay between the germline ends. The CDR3 sequence: CASSLGLSYEQYF. The CDR3 DNA follows: TGTGCCAGTAGTTTGGGACTTTCCTACGAGCAGTACTTC.

The chain joins TRBV6-4 to TRBJ2-3, with TRBD2 matching over 10 bases. V was clipped by 6 bases and J by 6 bases; unmatched bases: 6. CDR1 is MRHNA and CDR2 is SNTAGT in the germline V gene. The CDR3 is 14 amino acids. CDR3 residues: CASSRTSGGDTQYF. The CDR3 nucleotides are TGTGCCAGCAGCCGGACTAGCGGAGGGGATACGCAGTATTTT.

This clone was found a few times. The V call is TRBV13, the J call TRBJ1-5; D gene ambiguous. There are 14 residues in the CDR3. Deletions cut 0 bases from V and 0 bases from J, with 3 bases between. Per germline, CDR1 PRHDT and CDR2 FYEKMQ (reference sequence). CDR3 loop: CASSLGYSNQPQHF. In DNA, the CDR3 is TGTGCCAGCAGCTTAGGATATAGCAATCAGCCCCAGCATTTT.